Each of the 8 T cell receptor beta chains below was sequenced from the same sample in a study of cytomegalovirus exposure and HLA in healthy donors. Use of 60 Vbeta and 13 Jbeta primers characterized the PCR. Clones were sequenced by immunoSEQ multiplex PCR, and TCRdb holds only the in-frame ones, with some missing. The sample carries about 150,000 clones, 76% recorded once. Sequencing was carried out using PBMCs. All receptors derive from a man aged 35-49 years in good health and CMV-seronegative.

V and J are TRBV29-1 and TRBJ2-3, with D unclear. Germline V lookup: CDR1 SQVTM, CDR2 ANQGSEA. The CDR3 contains 13 residues. Trimming left V 6 bases short and J 5 bases short, with 15 bases between. CDR3 DNA: TGCAGCGTAGCGATGAGTCCTGGAGATACGCAGTATTTT. As protein: CSVAMSPGDTQYF.

The count of this clone is one. This chain connects TRBV14 to TRBJ2-4; no firm D call. Trimming pared 1 base from V and 0 bases from J, leaving 4 bases between. The CDR3 consists of 14 residues. Germline-derived CDR1 and CDR2 are SGHDN and FVKESK. The CDR3 protein is CASSQGVAKNIQYF. The CDR3 DNA sequence: TGTGCCAGCAGCCAAGGAGTAGCCAAAAACATTCAGTACTTC. The full variable domain, in which reference TRBV14 and TRBJ2-4 provide the parts outside the CDR3, is EAGVTQFPSHSVIEKGQTVTLRCDPISGHDNLYWYRRVMGKEIKFLLHFVKESKQDESGMPNNRFLAERTGGTYSTLKVQPAELEDSGVYFCASSQGVAKNIQYFGAGTRLSVL.

The chain combines TRBV5-1 with TRBJ1-1; TRBD1 matches 8 bases. Trimming at V came to 5 bases and at J to 6 bases, leaving 6 bases not matched to a gene. The CDR3 runs 13 residues. Germline V gene lookup returns CDR1 SGHRS and CDR2 YFSETQ. This CDR3 is CASSGQGASEAFF. CDR3 sequence (DNA): TGCGCCAGCAGTGGGCAGGGGGCTTCTGAAGCTTTCTTT.

This chain joins TRBV19 and TRBJ2-3; a possible D gene is TRBD2 (6 bases). The germline gives CDR1 LNHDA, CDR2 SQIVND (reference sequence). The CDR3 is 16 residues long. Trimming left V 5 bases short and J 2 bases short, with 17 bases between. This chain's CDR3 is CASSPTGTFSTDTQYF. As DNA, the CDR3 is TGTGCCAGTAGTCCCACCGGGACTTTTTCCACAGATACGCAGTATTTT. Using reference TRBV19 and TRBJ2-3 for the parts outside the CDR3, the full variable domain is DGGITQSPKYLFRKEGQNVTLSCEQNLNHDAMYWYRQDPGQGLRLIYYSQIVNDFQKGDIAEGYSVSREKKESFPLTVTSAQKNPTAFYLCASSPTGTFSTDTQYFGPGTRLTVL.

The rearrangement uses TRBV11-3 and TRBJ1-2; 7 nucleotides match TRBD1. After removal of 4 bases from V and 7 bases from J, the junction contained 3 bases not matched to a gene. The CDR3 runs to 12 residues. Germline loops: CDR1 SGHNT, CDR2 YENEEA. CDR3 region: CASSSRDSGYTF. In DNA form, the CDR3 reads TGTGCCAGCAGCTCGAGGGACAGTGGCTACACCTTC.

The chain employs TRBV9 and TRBJ2-7; 7 bases align to TRBD2. J gave up 5 bases and V 4 bases, and 18 bases lay outside the gene matches. CDR3 length: 17 amino acids. The germline CDR1 and CDR2 sequences are SGDLS and YYNGEE. This CDR3 reads CASSPRGSGTIADEQYF. As DNA, the CDR3 is TGTGCCAGCAGCCCCCGGGGGTCCGGGACTATCGCGGACGAGCAGTACTTC.

Comments on this clone: Other DNA sequences within the sample encode an identical CDR3. The CDR3 region is CASSFRGTDTQYF. In DNA form, the CDR3 reads TGTGCCAGCAGCTTCAGGGGCACAGATACGCAGTATTTT. This sequence joins TRBV7-2 and TRBJ2-3; possible D gene TRBD1, 5 bases. Germline V lookup: CDR1 SGHTA, CDR2 FQGNSA. Deletions cut 3 bases from V and 1 base from J, with 5 bases between. The CDR3 runs 13 residues.

The chain joins TRBV2 to TRBJ2-3; TRBD1 matches 7 bases. The CDR3 totals 14 residues. Losses at the gene ends were 7 bases for V and 2 bases for J; bases not matched to a gene: 6. The germline V gene has CDR1 SNHLY and CDR2 FYNNEI. The CDR3 sequence: CASTWDSPTDTQYF. The CDR3 nucleotides are TGTGCCAGCACTTGGGACAGCCCCACAGATACGCAGTATTTT.